These T cell receptor beta chains were read from a single sample in a study of blood T cell repertoires in COVID-19. Method: immunoSEQ multiplex PCR; TCRdb's copy keeps in-frame clones and lacks some. The sample holds over 200,000 clones, less than 85% seen once. The specimen was PBMCs or T cells enriched from blood (not recorded which). These receptors came from a man between 60 and 75 years old who had recovered from COVID-19. Each CDR3 is given with its conserved first and last residue. D genes are given only for firm matches. Clone size is not always given. Where it is, it says once, few, many or a class for expanded clones.

.	.	TRBV9	TRBJ1-3	CASSVGTAGNTIYF	TGTGCCAGCAGCGTAGGGACAGCTGGAAACACCATATATTTT
.	once	TRBV27	TRBJ2-2	CASSLSREELFF	TGTGCCAGCAGTCTGTCGCGGGAGGAGCTGTTTTTT
.	.	TRBV7-3	TRBJ1-1	CASGENRDTEAFF	TGTGCCAGCGGAGAAAACAGGGACACTGAAGCTTTCTTT
.	.	TRBV6-5	TRBJ2-2	CASIQDGNTGELFF	TGTGCCAGCATACAGGACGGGAACACCGGGGAGCTGTTTTTT
TRBD1	few	TRBV18	TRBJ1-2	CASSPPFGGTENGYTF	TGTGCCAGCTCACCACCATTTGGGGGGACAGAAAATGGCTACACCTTC
TRBD1	.	TRBV10-2	TRBJ1-2	CASSETRTGIYGYTF	TGCGCCAGCAGTGAGACTCGGACAGGGATCTATGGCTACACCTTC
TRBD1	.	TRBV27	TRBJ1-1	CASSPRTGGGTEAFF	TGTGCCAGCAGTCCTCGGACAGGGGGCGGCACTGAAGCTTTCTTT
.	few	TRBV20-1	TRBJ2-7	CSASNRVYEQYF	TGCAGTGCTAGTAACAGAGTTTACGAGCAGTACTTC
.	.	TRBV27	TRBJ1-1	CASSTQGETEAFF	TGTGCCAGCAGTACCCAAGGGGAAACTGAAGCTTTCTTT
TRBD1	.	TRBV5-1	TRBJ2-7	CASRYDRGVEQYF	TGCGCCAGCAGATATGACAGGGGCGTAGAGCAGTACTTC
.	.	TRBV30	TRBJ1-2	CAWTREGGYTF	TGTGCCTGGACCCGGGAGGGCGGCTACACCTTC
TRBD1	few	TRBV7-3	TRBJ1-1	CASSASRLGQANTEAFF	TGTGCCAGCAGCGCGAGCCGACTGGGACAGGCAAACACTGAAGCTTTCTTT
.	.	TRBV5-8	TRBJ1-5	CASSFAGWGDSNQPQHF	TGTGCCAGCAGCTTCGCGGGGTGGGGAGATAGCAATCAGCCCCAGCATTTT
TRBD2	.	TRBV28	TRBJ2-3	CASSLVSGGSRDTQYF	TGTGCCAGCAGTTTAGTTAGCGGGGGGAGTCGAGATACGCAGTATTTT
.	.	TRBV6-5	TRBJ2-5	CASSYRVQETQYF	TGTGCCAGCAGTTACCGGGTCCAAGAGACCCAGTACTTC
TRBD1	.	TRBV19	TRBJ1-5	CASSKGQGAYQPQHF	TGTGCCAGTAGTAAGGGGCAGGGGGCATATCAGCCCCAGCATTTT
TRBD1	.	TRBV5-7	TRBJ1-2	CASSLKGGLRGYTF	TGTGCCAGCAGCTTGAAAGGGGGCCTGCGCGGCTACACCTTC
TRBD1	.	TRBV30	TRBJ1-2	CAWDRGLGYGYTF	TGTGCCTGGGACAGGGGGCTCGGCTATGGCTACACCTTC
.	.	TRBV4-3	TRBJ2-7	CASSQGLDIEQYF	TGCGCCAGCAGCCAAGGCTTGGACATCGAGCAGTACTTC
.	.	TRBV4-2	TRBJ1-2	CASSQTGSSGYGYTF	TGTGCCAGCAGCCAAACCGGGTCCTCGGGCTATGGCTACACCTTC
.	.	TRBV5-4	TRBJ2-3	CASSLMTGRHADTQYF	TGTGCCAGCAGCTTGATGACAGGCCGTCACGCAGATACGCAGTATTTT
.	.	TRBV29-1	TRBJ1-2	CSVVGAQNYGYTF	TGCAGCGTTGTGGGGGCCCAAAACTATGGCTACACCTTC
.	.	TRBV15	TRBJ2-5	CATSRDTTIQETQYF	TGTGCCACCAGCAGAGACACCACTATACAAGAGACCCAGTACTTC
.	few	TRBV3-1/TRBV3-2	TRBJ2-2	CASSRDWTGELFF	TGTGCCAGCAGCAGAGACTGGACCGGGGAGCTGTTTTTT
TRBD1	.	TRBV7-7	TRBJ1-3	CASSPDRAPGNTIYF	TGTGCTAGCAGCCCGGACAGGGCGCCTGGAAACACCATATATTTT
TRBD1	.	TRBV19	TRBJ1-5	CASSLTGGNQPQHF	TGTGCCAGTAGTCTGACAGGGGGCAATCAGCCCCAGCATTTT
TRBD1	.	TRBV7-2	TRBJ1-2	CASSLTGQGNYGYTF	TGTGCCAGCAGCCTAACGGGACAGGGCAACTATGGCTACACCTTC
.	.	TRBV6-5	TRBJ1-2	CASRTTGIPYGYTF	TGTGCCAGCAGGACAACAGGGATTCCGTATGGCTACACCTTC
.	.	TRBV7-2	TRBJ1-2	CASSYIYGYTF	TGTGCCAGCAGCTACATCTATGGCTACACCTTC
.	.	TRBV7-9	TRBJ2-3	CASTLGSGGSTDTQYF	TGTGCCAGCACCCTTGGATCAGGGGGGAGCACAGATACGCAGTATTTT
.	.	TRBV6-5	TRBJ1-2	CASSYSDGGYGYTF	TGTGCCAGCAGTTACTCGGACGGGGGCTATGGCTACACCTTC
TRBD1	.	TRBV12-3/TRBV12-4	TRBJ2-1	CASSLDRVNEQFF	TGTGCCAGCAGTTTGGACAGGGTGAATGAGCAGTTCTTC
TRBD2	.	TRBV7-8	TRBJ2-2	CASSLALAGGANTGELFF	TGTGCCAGCAGCTTAGCACTAGCGGGGGGAGCGAACACCGGGGAGCTGTTTTTT
.	.	TRBV20-1	TRBJ2-1	CSARDKAVF	TGCAGTGCTAGAGATAAAGCGGTCTTC
.	.	TRBV27	TRBJ1-2	CASRGTGRGDGYTF	TGTGCCAGCAGGGGTACAGGGAGGGGGGATGGCTACACCTTC
TRBD1	once	TRBV29-1	TRBJ1-2	CSVEVGTVYGYTF	TGCAGCGTTGAAGTCGGGACAGTCTATGGCTACACCTTC
TRBD1	.	TRBV27	TRBJ2-7	CASSLSILGDRFSYEQYF	TGTGCCAGCAGTTTATCAATTTTGGGGGACAGATTCTCCTACGAGCAGTACTTC
TRBD1	.	TRBV30	TRBJ2-5	CAWDRVLGETQYF	TGTGCCTGGGACAGGGTACTGGGAGAGACCCAGTACTTC
TRBD1	few	TRBV7-8	TRBJ2-7	CASSGRTGVAYEQYF	TGTGCCAGCAGCGGACGGACAGGGGTGGCCTACGAGCAGTACTTC
.	.	TRBV7-6	TRBJ2-1	CASSLQGGYNEQFF	TGTGCCAGCAGTTTACAGGGAGGCTACAATGAGCAGTTCTTC
TRBD1	.	TRBV2	TRBJ1-4	CASSVRTGASEKLFF	TGTGCCAGCAGTGTCAGGACAGGGGCATCCGAAAAACTGTTTTTT
TRBD2	.	TRBV24-1	TRBJ2-3	CATSVTGGRDTQYF	TGTGCCACCAGTGTGACGGGGGGGCGAGATACGCAGTATTTT
TRBD1	.	TRBV5-1	TRBJ2-3	CASSQGQGIDTQYF	TGCGCCAGCAGCCAGGGACAGGGGATAGATACGCAGTATTTT
.	once	TRBV5-1	TRBJ1-1	CASSHGLTMNTEAFF	TGCGCCAGCAGCCATGGACTGACTATGAACACTGAAGCTTTCTTT
.	.	TRBV19	TRBJ2-1	CASSEIDSSYNEQFF	TGTGCCAGTAGCGAGATAGATAGCTCCTACAATGAGCAGTTCTTC
.	.	TRBV18	TRBJ1-5	CASSPGGANNQPQHF	TGTGCCAGCTCACCAGGAGGGGCTAACAATCAGCCCCAGCATTTT
TRBD1	.	TRBV5-6	TRBJ1-3	CASSTYRLDRDSGNTIYF	TGTGCCAGCAGCACATACCGGCTGGACAGGGATTCTGGAAACACCATATATTTT